Each of the 11 T cell receptor beta chains below was sequenced from the same sample in a study of T-cell reconstitution after alpha-beta-depleted transplantation in children. Preparation of the TCRbeta library was carried out with unique molecular identifiers. TCRdb re-called the PCR reads through MiXCR, storing one row per CDR3 protein. The profile shows a few hundred thousand distinct CDR3 sequences, about a tenth of them singletons. Sequencing was performed on PBMCs from the stem cell graft donor, taken from the stem cell graft. Receptors originate from a human donor who donated a stem cell graft to a child with acute lymphoblastic leukemia.

This clonotype was counted only a few times. As DNA, the CDR3 is TGCGCCAGCAGCTTGGACAGGGCGGACACAGATACGCAGTATTTT. Translated, it gives CASSLDRADTDTQYF. This chain joins TRBV5-1 and TRBJ2-3; the D gene is possibly TRBD1 (6 bases). The CDR3 contains 15 residues. The germline V gene encodes CDR1 SGHRS and CDR2 YFSETQ. V was trimmed by 0 bases and J by 2 bases, leaving 10 bases between them. Combining the CDR3 with reference TRBV5-1 and TRBJ2-3 gives the whole variable domain KAGVTQTPRYLIKTRGQQVTLSCSPISGHRSVSWYQQTPGQGLQFLFEYFSETQRNKGNFPGRFSGRQFSNSRSEMNVSTLELGDSALYLCASSLDRADTDTQYFGPGTRLTVL.

This clonotype was detected many times. The chain carries TRBV5-1 and TRBJ2-1, with 14 positions matching TRBD2. The germline CDR1 and CDR2 sequences are SGHRS and YFSETQ. The junction had 1 base not matched to a gene; V was cut back by 0 bases and J by 8 bases. The CDR3 has 15 residues. The CDR3 DNA sequence: TGCGCCAGCAGCTTGGGGGGACTAGCGGGAGATGAGCAGTTCTTC. Translating gives CASSLGGLAGDEQFF.

This clonotype was observed a handful of times. The chain is built from TRBV5-1 and TRBJ1-5, with a weak D call TRBD1 (5 bases). Germline V gene data show CDR1 as SGHRS and CDR2 as YFSETQ. This CDR3 spans 15 amino acids. V was shortened by 0 bases and J by 0 bases, with 7 bases between the two germline ends. In DNA, the CDR3 is TGCGCCAGCAGCTTGGATGGGACTAGCAATCAGCCCCAGCATTTT. Its translation: CASSLDGTSNQPQHF.

The genes are TRBV9 and TRBJ2-5; 10 bases map to TRBD1. V lost 4 bases to trimming and J lost 5 bases; unmatched junction nucleotides: 8. The CDR3 is 15 amino acids. Germline CDR1 is SGDLS and CDR2 is YYNGEE. The CDR3: CASSMTGGSLETQYF. CDR3 bases: TGTGCCAGCAGCATGACAGGGGGCAGCTTGGAGACCCAGTACTTC.

This clonotype was seen ten or more times. The chain recombines TRBV5-1 with TRBJ2-1; D perhaps matches TRBD1 (6 bases). Trimming stripped 0 bases from V and 6 bases from J, with 13 bases between. Germline CDR1 reads SGHRS; CDR2 reads YFSETQ. There are 15 residues in the CDR3. The CDR3 reads CASSLVQGTGNEQFF. CDR3 DNA sequence: TGCGCCAGCAGCTTGGTACAGGGCACAGGCAATGAGCAGTTCTTC.

The chain recombines TRBV21-1 with TRBJ1-2; TRBD1, as called in the table, went unchecked against the DNA. TRBV21-1 is tagged as a pseudogene. The CDR3 spans 15 residues. CDR3 sequence (DNA): TGTGCCATCTTATGTATCGGGCCCCCGGCCTATGGCTACACCTTC. It yields the protein CAILCIGPPAYGYTF.

The rearrangement uses TRBV20-1 and TRBJ2-1; possibly TRBD2 for D (6 bases). The CDR3 is 15 residues long. Looked up from germline, CDR1 is DFQATT and CDR2 is SNEGSKA (reference sequence). Trimming pared 0 bases from V and 1 base from J, leaving 10 bases between. The DNA of the CDR3 is TGCAGTGCTAGAGAGGGGACTCCGTCCTACAATGAGCAGTTCTTC. Its protein is CSAREGTPSYNEQFF.

The chain recombines TRBV5-1 with TRBJ2-7; a possible D gene is TRBD1 (7 bases). The germline V and J ends were trimmed by 0 bases and 2 bases, with 12 bases remaining between them. CDR1 and CDR2 (germline): SGHRS, YFSETQ. This CDR3 has 15 amino acids. CDR3 loop: CASSLGQGGPYEQYF. For the CDR3, the DNA is TGCGCCAGCAGCTTGGGCCAGGGGGGTCCCTACGAGCAGTACTTC.

This clonotype was observed a handful of times. The chain has TRBV28 and TRBJ1-1; unclear D gene. Trimming took 6 bases from V and 11 from J, leaving 28 bases between them. This CDR3 spans 16 amino acids. From germline, CDR1 is MDHEN and CDR2 SYDVKM. The CDR3 nucleotides are TGTGCCAGCAGCCCCACGGCGGGGATTGCAACCGCCTGGGCTTTCTTT. Residues: CASSPTAGIATAWAFF.

The chain employs TRBV12-3 or TRBV12-4 and TRBJ2-4, with 11 bases identical to TRBD2. Trimming removed 8 bases from V and 3 bases from J; junction bases left unmatched: 9. CDR3 length: 16 amino acids. The CDR3 loop is CASGFLAGGDKNIQYF. In nucleotides, the CDR3 is TGTGCCAGCGGATTTCTAGCGGGAGGTGACAAAAACATTCAGTACTTC.

This clonotype has a count of ten or more. The chain uses TRBV9 and TRBJ2-1, with TRBD1 matching over 7 bases. Germline CDR1 reads SGDLS; CDR2 reads YYNGEE. V lost 7 bases, J lost 0 bases, and 16 bases stayed unmatched. CDR3 length: 18 residues. Here the CDR3 DNA reads TGTGCCAGCCGGGTGGGAACAGGGGACCTAAGCTCCTACAATGAGCAGTTCTTC. As protein: CASRVGTGDLSSYNEQFF. Filled out from reference TRBV9 and TRBJ2-1, the complete variable domain reads DSGVTQTPKHLITATGQRVTLRCSPRSGDLSVYWYQQSLDQGLQFLIQYYNGEERAKGNILERFSAQQFPDLHSELNLSSLELGDSALYFCASRVGTGDLSSYNEQFFGPGTRLTVL.